This T cell receptor (beta chain) was observed in a study of T cell responses to AZD1222 COVID-19 vaccine. As concerns this clone: As yet, its antigen is unknown.

Regarding the study as a whole: Clonal diversity was possibly underestimated; the donors were predominantly white British and more often female. The CD4 TCRs associated with vaccination extended across spike and predominated at 160-218 and 743-854.

Libraries were prepared by immunoSEQ multiplex PCR; TCRdb keeps only in-frame clonotypes and omits some of them. The data show roughly 100,000 clones, roughly 90% seen once. Germline V gene data show CDR1 as MNHEY and CDR2 as SMNVEV (reference sequence). Trimming took off 4 bases at V and 7 bases at J, with 13 bases between the two ends. The length of the CDR3 is 13 residues. This TCR derives from an adult in good health. Specimen: peripheral blood, collected on day 0 of AZD1222 vaccination. The genes are TRBV27 and TRBJ1-2; tentatively, D is TRBD1 (5 bases). The CDR3, as DNA: TGTGCCAGCAGTTCCCCCGGGGACGGTGGCTACACCTTC. Translated, it gives CASSSPGDGGYTF.